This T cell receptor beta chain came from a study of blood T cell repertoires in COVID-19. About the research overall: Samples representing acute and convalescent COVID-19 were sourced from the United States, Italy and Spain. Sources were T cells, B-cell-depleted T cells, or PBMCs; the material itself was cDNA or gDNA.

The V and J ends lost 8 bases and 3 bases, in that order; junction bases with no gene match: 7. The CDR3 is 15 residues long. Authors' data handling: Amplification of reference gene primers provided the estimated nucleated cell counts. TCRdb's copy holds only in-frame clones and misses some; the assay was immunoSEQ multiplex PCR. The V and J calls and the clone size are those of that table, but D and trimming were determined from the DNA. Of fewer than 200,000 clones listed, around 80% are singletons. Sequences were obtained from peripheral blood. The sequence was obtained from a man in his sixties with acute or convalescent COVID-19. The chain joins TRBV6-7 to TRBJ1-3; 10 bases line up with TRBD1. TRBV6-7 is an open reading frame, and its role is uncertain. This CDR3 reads CASWRQGAGGNTIYF. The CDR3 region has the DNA TGTGCCAGCTGGAGACAGGGGGCTGGTGGAAACACCATATATTTT.